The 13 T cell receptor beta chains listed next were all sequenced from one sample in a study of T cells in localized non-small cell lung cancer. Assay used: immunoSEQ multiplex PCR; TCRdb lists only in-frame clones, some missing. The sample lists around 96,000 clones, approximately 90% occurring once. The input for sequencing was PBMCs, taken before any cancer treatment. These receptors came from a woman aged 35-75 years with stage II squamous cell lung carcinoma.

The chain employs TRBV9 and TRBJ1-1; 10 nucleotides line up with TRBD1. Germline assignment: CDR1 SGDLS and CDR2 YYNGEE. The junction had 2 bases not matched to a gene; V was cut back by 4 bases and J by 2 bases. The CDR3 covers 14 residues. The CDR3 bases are TGTGCCAGCAGCCGGACAGGGGGAAACACTGAAGCTTTCTTT. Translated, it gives CASSRTGGNTEAFF.

Written as DNA, the CDR3 is TGCGCCAGCAGCCGCGGTGGAGGACAGGGGGCATCAGATACGCAGTATTTT. Encoded protein: CASSRGGGQGASDTQYF. The rearrangement links TRBV4-1 to TRBJ2-3; 11 nucleotides align to TRBD1. Germline V lookup: CDR1 MGHRA, CDR2 YSYEKL. The CDR3 has 17 residues. V lost 4 bases, J lost 4 bases, and 10 bases stayed unmatched.

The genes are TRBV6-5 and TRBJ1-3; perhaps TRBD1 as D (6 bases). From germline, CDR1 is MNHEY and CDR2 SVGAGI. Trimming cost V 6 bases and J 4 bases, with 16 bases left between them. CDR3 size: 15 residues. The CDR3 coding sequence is TGTGCCAGCAGCTACGGGGGGGCGCCAGGAAACACCATATATTTT. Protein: CASSYGGAPGNTIYF.

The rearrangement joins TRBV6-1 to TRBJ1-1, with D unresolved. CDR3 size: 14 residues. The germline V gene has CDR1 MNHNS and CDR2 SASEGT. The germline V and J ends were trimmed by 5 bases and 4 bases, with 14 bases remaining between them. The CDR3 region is CASSILTRGTEAFF. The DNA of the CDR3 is TGTGCCAGCAGTATCCTTACGAGAGGCACTGAAGCTTTCTTT.

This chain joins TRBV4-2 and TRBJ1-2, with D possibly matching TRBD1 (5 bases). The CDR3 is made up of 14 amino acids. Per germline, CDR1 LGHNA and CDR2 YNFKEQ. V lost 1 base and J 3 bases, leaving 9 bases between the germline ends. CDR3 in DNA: TGTGCCAGCAGCCAAGGGGGCGGAGACTATGGCTACACCTTC. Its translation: CASSQGGGDYGYTF.

This chain's CDR3 is CASSPEVTVNTEAFF. In DNA, the CDR3 is TGTGCCAGCAGCCCGGAAGTGACAGTGAACACTGAAGCTTTCTTT. V and J are TRBV4-2 and TRBJ1-1; D might be TRBD1 (5 bases). Germline loops: CDR1 LGHNA, CDR2 YNFKEQ. The CDR3 covers 15 residues. V was pared by 4 bases and J by 0 bases, with 12 bases between.

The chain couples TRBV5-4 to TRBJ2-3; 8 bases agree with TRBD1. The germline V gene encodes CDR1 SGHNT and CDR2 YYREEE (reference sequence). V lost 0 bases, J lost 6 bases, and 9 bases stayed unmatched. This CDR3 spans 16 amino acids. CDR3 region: CASSLGTGFAMDTQYF. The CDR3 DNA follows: TGTGCCAGCAGCTTGGGGACAGGGTTCGCTATGGATACGCAGTATTTT.

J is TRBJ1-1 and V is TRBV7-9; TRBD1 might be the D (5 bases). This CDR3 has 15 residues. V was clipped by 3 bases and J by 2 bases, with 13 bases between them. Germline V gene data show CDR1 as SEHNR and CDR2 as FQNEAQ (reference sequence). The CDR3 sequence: CASSFGGAVNTEAFF. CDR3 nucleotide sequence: TGTGCCAGCAGCTTCGGCGGGGCCGTTAACACTGAAGCTTTCTTT. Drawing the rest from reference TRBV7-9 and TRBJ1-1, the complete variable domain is DTGVSQNPRHKITKRGQNVTFRCDPISEHNRLYWYRQTLGQGPEFLTYFQNEAQLEKSRLLSDRFSAERPKGSFSTLEIQRTEQGDSAMYLCASSFGGAVNTEAFFGQGTRLTVV.

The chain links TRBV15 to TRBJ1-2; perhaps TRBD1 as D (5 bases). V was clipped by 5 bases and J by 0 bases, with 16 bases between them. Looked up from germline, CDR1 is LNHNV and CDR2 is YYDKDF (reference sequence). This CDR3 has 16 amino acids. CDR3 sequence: CATSQHKVGANYGYTF. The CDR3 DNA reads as TGTGCCACCAGCCAACACAAAGTGGGGGCTAACTATGGCTACACCTTC.

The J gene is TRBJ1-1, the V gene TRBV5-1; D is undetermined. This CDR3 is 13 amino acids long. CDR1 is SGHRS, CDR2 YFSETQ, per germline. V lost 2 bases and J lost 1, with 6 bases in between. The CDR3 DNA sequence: TGCGCCAGCAGCTTTATTGAGAACACTGAAGCTTTCTTT. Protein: CASSFIENTEAFF.

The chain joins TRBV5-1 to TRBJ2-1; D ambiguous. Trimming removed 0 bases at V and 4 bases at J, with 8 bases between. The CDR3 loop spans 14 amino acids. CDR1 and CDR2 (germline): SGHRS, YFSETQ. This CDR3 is CASSLGGRYNEQFF. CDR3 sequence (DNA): TGCGCCAGCAGCTTGGGCGGACGGTACAATGAGCAGTTCTTC.

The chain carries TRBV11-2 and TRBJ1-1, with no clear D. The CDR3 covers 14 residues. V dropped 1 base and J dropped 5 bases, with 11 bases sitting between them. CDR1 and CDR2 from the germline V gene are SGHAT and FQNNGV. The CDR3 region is CASSLVVGVTEAFF. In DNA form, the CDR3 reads TGTGCCAGCAGCTTAGTAGTTGGAGTGACTGAAGCTTTCTTT. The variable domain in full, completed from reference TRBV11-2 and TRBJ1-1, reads EAGVAQSPRYKIIEKRQSVAFWCNPISGHATLYWYQQILGQGPKLLIQFQNNGVVDDSQLPKDRFSAERLKGVDSTLKIQPAKLEDSAVYLCASSLVVGVTEAFFGQGTRLTVV.

The CDR3 DNA reads as TGTGCCAGCAGCTCAGGGAACGAGCAGTACTTC. It yields the protein CASSSGNEQYF. The chain joins TRBV11-2 to TRBJ2-7; D perhaps matches TRBD1 (5 bases). The CDR3 is 11 amino acids. Trimming pared 4 bases from V and 5 bases from J, leaving 6 bases between. Germline CDR1 is SGHAT and CDR2 is FQNNGV.